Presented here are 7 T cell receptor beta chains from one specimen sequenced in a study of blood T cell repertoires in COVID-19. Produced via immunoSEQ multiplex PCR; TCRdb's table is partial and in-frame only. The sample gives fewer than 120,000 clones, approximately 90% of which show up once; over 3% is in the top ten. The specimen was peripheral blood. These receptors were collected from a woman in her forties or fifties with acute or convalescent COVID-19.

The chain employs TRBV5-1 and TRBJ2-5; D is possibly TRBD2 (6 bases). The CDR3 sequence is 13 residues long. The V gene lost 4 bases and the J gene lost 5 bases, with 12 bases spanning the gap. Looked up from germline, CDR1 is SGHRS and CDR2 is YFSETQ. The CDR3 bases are TGCGCCAGCAGCGGACGGGACTGGGAGACCCAGTACTTC. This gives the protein CASSGRDWETQYF.

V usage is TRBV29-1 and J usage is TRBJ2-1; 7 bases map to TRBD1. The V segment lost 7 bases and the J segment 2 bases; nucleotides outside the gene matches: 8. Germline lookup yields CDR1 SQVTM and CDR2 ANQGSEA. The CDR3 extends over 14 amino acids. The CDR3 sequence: CSEMTGFTYNEQFF. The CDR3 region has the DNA TGCAGCGAAATGACAGGGTTTACCTACAATGAGCAGTTCTTC.

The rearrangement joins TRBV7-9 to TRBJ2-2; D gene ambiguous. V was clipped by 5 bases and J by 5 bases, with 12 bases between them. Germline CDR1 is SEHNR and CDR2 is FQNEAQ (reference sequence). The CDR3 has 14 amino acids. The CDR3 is CASSPSTTTGELFF. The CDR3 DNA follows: TGTGCCAGCAGCCCCAGTACTACAACCGGGGAGCTGTTTTTT.

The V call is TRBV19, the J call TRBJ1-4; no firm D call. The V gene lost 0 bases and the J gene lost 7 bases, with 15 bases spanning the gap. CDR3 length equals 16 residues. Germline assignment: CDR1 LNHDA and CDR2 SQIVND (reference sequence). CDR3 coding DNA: TGTGCCAGTAGTATAGATAATCGCGGGGAAGGTGAAAAACTGTTTTTT. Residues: CASSIDNRGEGEKLFF.

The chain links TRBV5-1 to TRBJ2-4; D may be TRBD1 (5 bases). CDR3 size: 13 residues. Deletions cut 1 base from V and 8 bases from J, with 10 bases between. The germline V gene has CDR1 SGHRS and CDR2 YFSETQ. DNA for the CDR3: TGCGCCAGCAGCTTGTTGGCAGGGCACATTCAGTACTTC. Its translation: CASSLLAGHIQYF.

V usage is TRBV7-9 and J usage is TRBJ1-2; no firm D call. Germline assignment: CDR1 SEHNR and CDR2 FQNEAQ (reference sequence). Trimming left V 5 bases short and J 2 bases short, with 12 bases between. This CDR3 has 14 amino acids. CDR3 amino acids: CASSPYAGNYGYTF. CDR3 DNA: TGTGCCAGCAGCCCCTATGCAGGAAACTATGGCTACACCTTC.

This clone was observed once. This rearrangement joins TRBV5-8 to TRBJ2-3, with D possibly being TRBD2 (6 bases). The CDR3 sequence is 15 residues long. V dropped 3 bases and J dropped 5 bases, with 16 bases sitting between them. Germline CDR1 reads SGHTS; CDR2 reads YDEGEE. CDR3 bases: TGTGCCAGCAGCTCGCCCGGGGGAGTGGTAGATACGCAGTATTTT. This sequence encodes CASSSPGGVVDTQYF. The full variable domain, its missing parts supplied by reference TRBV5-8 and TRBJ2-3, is EAGVTQSPTHLIKTRGQQATLRCSPISGHTSVYWYQQALGLGLQFLLWYDEGEERNRGNFPPRFSGRQFPNYSSELNVNALELEDSALYLCASSSPGGVVDTQYFGPGTRLTVL.